This T cell receptor (beta chain) is from a study of cytomegalovirus exposure and HLA in healthy donors. Findings and caveats of the study: Association of a missense DCLRE1C variant with TCR beta V- and J-gene trimming was reported in a later analysis.

The PCR ran on 60 Vbeta and 13 Jbeta primers. Profiled with immunoSEQ multiplex PCR; TCRdb holds only in-frame clones, not every one. The profile covers roughly 70,000 clones, with 80% to 90% appearing a single time and roughly an eighth taken by the ten largest. V lost 5 bases and J lost 0; bases outside the gene matches: 7. Germline CDR1 reads SEHNR; CDR2 reads FQNEAQ (reference sequence). The CDR3 has 16 amino acids. This clone was detected only once. The antigen is undetermined. The clonotype was recovered from a woman in her 30s in good health and CMV-seropositive. The V and J genes are TRBV7-9 and TRBJ2-4; 7 positions agree with TRBD1. The sample was PBMCs. The CDR3 bases are TGTGCCAGCAGCCCCGGGGACAGCTTAGCCAAAAACATTCAGTACTTC. This gives the protein CASSPGDSLAKNIQYF.